This T cell receptor beta chain was found in a study of blood T cell repertoires in COVID-19. In the study overall: PBMCs, B-cell-depleted T cells, or T cells provided the cDNA or gDNA that made up the material.

Germline V CDR1 and CDR2: SGHDT, YYEEEE. The CDR3 loop spans 16 amino acids. After removal of 3 bases from V and 0 bases from J, the junction contained 6 bases not matched to a gene. Using immunoSEQ multiplex PCR, the repertoire was profiled, and TCRdb retains in-frame clones only, with some absent. The sample includes 110,000 or so clones, 85% of them seen just once. Material for sequencing was peripheral blood. This sequence was found in a human donor in a cohort sampled during active COVID-19. The gene calls are TRBV5-6 and TRBJ2-1, with 7 bases lining up with TRBD2. The CDR3 DNA sequence: TGTGCCAGCAGCTCCTTAGCGGGTAGCTCCTACAATGAGCAGTTCTTC. This translates into CASSSLAGSSYNEQFF.